These T cell receptor beta chains were read from a single sample in a study of cytomegalovirus exposure and HLA in healthy donors. TCRdb keeps only in-frame clones here, not all; method: immunoSEQ multiplex PCR. The repertoire has just over 150,000 clones, 65% to 85% of them found once; the top ten carry roughly 6.3%. Sequencing was carried out using PBMCs. The receptors stem from a male donor in good health and CMV-seropositive. Both conserved end residues are part of each CDR3. D genes are given only for firm matches. The size field is filled for only some rows; it gives once, few, many or a size class.

CDR3nt	CDR3aa	d_gene	abundance	v_gene	j_gene
TGTGCCAGCATAGCGGACCTCTACAATGAGCAGTTCTTC	CASIADLYNEQFF	-	-	TRBV6-5	TRBJ2-1
TGTGCCAGTAGTATCGGTCAGGGTGGCGGCGGGAGAAGCAATGAGCAGTTCTTC	CASSIGQGGGGRSNEQFF	TRBD2	-	TRBV19	TRBJ2-1
TGCGCCAGCAGACCGGTAGCGGGAGGGCCTGGTGAGCAGTACTTC	CASRPVAGGPGEQYF	TRBD2	-	TRBV5-1	TRBJ2-7
TGTGCCGCCGTCAGTCAGGAGGTGCCCTACGAGCAGTACTTC	CAAVSQEVPYEQYF	-	-	TRBV12-5	TRBJ2-7
TGTGCCAGCGCAGAGCGGGTCCCCTACGAGCAGTACTTC	CASAERVPYEQYF	-	-	TRBV28	TRBJ2-7
TGTGCCAGCAAGGAGAGGAACTATGGCTACACCTTC	CASKERNYGYTF	-	-	TRBV6-5	TRBJ1-2
TGTGCCAGCAGCTTAGGGCAGGCAGTCGAAGCTTTCTTT	CASSLGQAVEAFF	-	once	TRBV7-3	TRBJ1-1
TGCGCCAGCAGCCAAGAAGGGGGCACTGAAGCTTTCTTT	CASSQEGGTEAFF	-	-	TRBV4-3	TRBJ1-1
TGTGCCAGCAGTCCTGGGGGCTCCACCTACGAGCAGTACTTC	CASSPGGSTYEQYF	-	-	TRBV6-5	TRBJ2-7
TGTGCCAGCAGTACCGGGACTACCCTGGGGAAAGCTTTCTTT	CASSTGTTLGKAFF	-	-	TRBV6-5	TRBJ1-1
TGTGCCAGCAGCTTAGACCTAGCGGGAGCTGTCACCGGGGAGCTGTTTTTT	CASSLDLAGAVTGELFF	TRBD2	-	TRBV7-2	TRBJ2-2
TGTGCCAGCAGCTTGGGCGGGGACCCCAGAGAGACCCAGTACTTC	CASSLGGDPRETQYF	-	-	TRBV11-2	TRBJ2-5
TGTGCCAGCAGTCCACCGGGACAGGGGCCTAATCAGCCCCAGCATTTT	CASSPPGQGPNQPQHF	TRBD1	-	TRBV27	TRBJ1-5
TGTGCCAGTAGTATAGGGCAGGGGGCCTTCTACGAGCAGTACTTC	CASSIGQGAFYEQYF	TRBD1	medium-sized	TRBV19	TRBJ2-7
TGCGCCAGCCGGGACAGGGGGACAGATACGCAGTATTTT	CASRDRGTDTQYF	TRBD1	-	TRBV5-1	TRBJ2-3
TGCGCCAGCAGCTTCGACAGGACAGCCTACGAGCAGTACTTC	CASSFDRTAYEQYF	-	-	TRBV5-1	TRBJ2-7
TGTGCCAGCAGATGGGGAGATCTCGGGGAGCTGTTTTTT	CASRWGDLGELFF	-	-	TRBV7-2	TRBJ2-2
TGTGCCAGCAGCTTGTACACAGATACGCAGTATTTT	CASSLYTDTQYF	-	-	TRBV7-2	TRBJ2-3
TGTGCCAGCAGTTTATTGGGAAGCGGGAGTGTCGGGGAGCTGTTTTTT	CASSLLGSGSVGELFF	TRBD2	few	TRBV27	TRBJ2-2
TGTGCCAGCAGCCCGACCGGGACTAGCGGGAGGGCCTACGAGCAGTACTTC	CASSPTGTSGRAYEQYF	TRBD2	-	TRBV5-4	TRBJ2-7
TGTGCCAGCAGTCACCAGGTCTATAATTCACCCCTCCACTTT	CASSHQVYNSPLHF	-	few	TRBV28	TRBJ1-6
TGTGCCAGCAGCTTAGACGCCACAGGGGCAAGGGGGACCGGGGAGCTGTTTTTT	CASSLDATGARGTGELFF	TRBD1	-	TRBV7-2	TRBJ2-2
TGTGCCTGGAGTGTACAGGGCGGGAGTGTAGCTTTCTTT	CAWSVQGGSVAFF	-	few	TRBV30	TRBJ1-1
TGTGCCAGCAGCTTGTCAGGGGTTGATGGCTACACCTTC	CASSLSGVDGYTF	-	-	TRBV5-5	TRBJ1-2
TGTGCCAGCAGCGTAGATGCTAGCGGTGAGCAGTACTTC	CASSVDASGEQYF	TRBD2	-	TRBV9	TRBJ2-7
TGTGCCAGCAGCTTCGCAGTCCACAATCAGCCCCAGCATTTT	CASSFAVHNQPQHF	-	-	TRBV7-9	TRBJ1-5
TGTGCCAGCAGCCTTGGAGGGGGGGCGAACACTGAAGCTTTCTTT	CASSLGGGANTEAFF	-	-	TRBV7-6	TRBJ1-1
TGCGCCAGCAGCTTGGTGGGGAGCTCCTACGAGCAGTACTTC	CASSLVGSSYEQYF	-	-	TRBV5-1	TRBJ2-7
TGTGCCAGCTCACTGGGGGCTAGCTACTACAATGAGCAGTTCTTC	CASSLGASYYNEQFF	-	once	TRBV18	TRBJ2-1
TGTGCCAGCAGCCCCTCCCTAGCGGGAGATACCTACGAGCAGTACTTC	CASSPSLAGDTYEQYF	TRBD2	-	TRBV27	TRBJ2-7